This T cell receptor beta chain was sequenced in a study of T cell responses to AZD1222 COVID-19 vaccine. General study results and limits: Clonal diversity was possibly underestimated, and the donors were mostly white British, with more females. Mapped onto spike, vaccine-associated CD4 TCRs spanned it and were dominant at 160-218 and 743-854.

Regarding this clone: Antigen: not known.

Germline assignment: CDR1 SGHRS and CDR2 YFSETQ. The V and J ends lost 4 bases and 0 bases respectively, with 5 bases between them. CDR3 length: 13 amino acids. Clones were sequenced by immunoSEQ multiplex PCR, and TCRdb holds only the in-frame ones, with some missing. Of approximately 180,000 clones listed, approximately 90% are singletons. This sequence was found in an adult in good health. The V gene is TRBV5-1, the J gene TRBJ1-5; D unresolved. This specimen consisted of peripheral blood, obtained on day 0 of AZD1222 vaccination. CDR3 in DNA: TGCGCCAGCAGCCCCCTTAGCAATCAGCCCCAGCATTTT. Translated, it gives CASSPLSNQPQHF.